One sample yielded the 21 T cell receptor beta chains listed below, sequenced in a study of T cells in Graves' hyperthyroidism and ophthalmopathy. Template material for amplifying TCR beta CDR3 regions consisted of RNA transcripts. The HTBI primer set was used in a first-round RT-PCR of the TCR CDR3. In TCRdb, the multiplex PCR reads were re-called with MiXCR into one record per CDR3 protein. The table has a few hundred thousand distinct CDR3 sequences, around 20% seen once. Sequenced material: blood. These receptors all come from a man aged 18 to 30 with Graves' ophthalmopathy.

This clonotype was seen a few times. The rearrangement joins TRBV7-3 to TRBJ2-2; 8 bases match TRBD1. V shed 3 bases, J shed 7 bases, and the junction held 10 bases outside the gene matches. This CDR3 contains 16 residues. Looked up from germline, CDR1 is SGHTA and CDR2 is FQGTGA. CDR3 sequence reads: CASSLGGAGGHGELFF. The CDR3 nucleotides are TGTGCCAGCAGCTTGGGGGGTGCAGGGGGCCACGGGGAGCTGTTTTTT.

This clonotype was detected only a few times. The V and J genes are TRBV19 and TRBJ1-1, with unresolved D. Per germline, CDR1 LNHDA and CDR2 SQIVND (reference sequence). The CDR3 is 15 residues long. Deletions cut 1 base from V and 1 base from J, with 10 bases between. The chain's CDR3 is CASSIGVGSNTEAFF. The CDR3 coding sequence is TGTGCCAGTAGTATAGGCGTCGGCTCGAACACTGAAGCTTTCTTT.

This clonotype has just a few counts. The chain recombines TRBV12-3 or TRBV12-4 with TRBJ2-1, with 8 bases fitting TRBD2. The ends lost 6 bases at V and 9 bases at J; junction bases unmatched: 7. This CDR3 comprises 13 residues. The CDR3 loop reads CASSTGGSGEQFF. DNA of the CDR3: TGTGCCAGCAGCACGGGGGGGAGCGGTGAGCAGTTCTTC.

The chain joins TRBV6-2 or TRBV6-3 to TRBJ2-1, with 12 bases fitting TRBD1. Germline CDR1 is MNHEY and CDR2 is SVGEGT. The V and J ends lost 6 bases and 0 bases, in that order; junction bases with no gene match: 9. There are 18 residues in the CDR3. The CDR3 DNA follows: TGTGCCAGCAGCGCCCGGGACAGGGGGCAAAGCTCCTACAATGAGCAGTTCTTC. Protein product: CASSARDRGQSSYNEQFF.

This clonotype was recorded a few times. This sequence joins TRBV5-1 and TRBJ1-1; D unresolved. Germline V gives CDR1 SGHRS, CDR2 YFSETQ. V dropped 4 bases and J dropped 7 bases, with 14 bases sitting between them. This CDR3 comprises 13 residues. The CDR3 DNA reads TGCGCCAGCAGCACCGGAGCTGGGGTTGAAGCTTTCTTT. Residues: CASSTGAGVEAFF.

This clonotype was observed at least ten times. The V call is TRBV29-1, the J call TRBJ1-1, with TRBD1 matching 7 bases. CDR3 length equals 12 residues. Looked up from germline, CDR1 is SQVTM and CDR2 is ANQGSEA. Trimming took 5 bases from V and 1 from J; bases not matched to a gene: 1. This CDR3 is CSVWDRNTEAFF. The CDR3 DNA follows: TGCAGCGTTTGGGACAGGAACACTGAAGCTTTCTTT.

The sample holds many counts of this clonotype. This chain uses TRBV2 with TRBJ1-1; maybe TRBD1 (5 bases). V was cut by 8 bases and J by 0 bases, with 7 bases left in between. This CDR3 comprises 12 residues. Germline V gives CDR1 SNHLY, CDR2 FYNNEI. The CDR3 region has the DNA TGTGCCAGCGGGGACCTGAACACTGAAGCTTTCTTT. This translates into CASGDLNTEAFF.

In this sample, this clonotype turned up a few times. This chain's CDR3 is CASSLSIMGDQPQHF. As DNA, the CDR3 is TGTGCCAGCAGTTTATCGATAATGGGTGATCAGCCCCAGCATTTT. This chain joins TRBV27 and TRBJ1-5; D not certain. The CDR3 has 15 amino acids. Germline V gene data show CDR1 as MNHEY and CDR2 as SMNVEV (reference sequence). Trimming cost V 0 bases and J 5 bases, with 11 bases left between them.

There are many counts of this clonotype. The chain uses TRBV5-5 and TRBJ2-7; maybe TRBD1 (6 bases). The CDR3 has 14 amino acids. Trimming shortened V by 2 bases and J by 6 bases, and 15 bases separated the two germline ends. Germline lookup yields CDR1 SGHKS and CDR2 YYEKEE (reference sequence). CDR3 region: CASSFSTGSSEQYF. CDR3 sequence (DNA): TGTGCCAGCAGCTTTAGTACAGGGTCTTCCGAGCAGTACTTC.

This clonotype was observed a few times. The V call is TRBV19, the J call TRBJ2-7; D is perhaps TRBD1 or TRBD2 (5 bases each). The V gene lost 2 bases and the J gene lost 0 bases, with 11 bases spanning the gap. This CDR3 region has 15 residues. Germline lookup yields CDR1 LNHDA and CDR2 SQIVND (reference sequence). CDR3 loop: CASSITGHFSYEQYF. In DNA, the CDR3 is TGTGCCAGTAGTATAACGGGGCACTTCTCCTACGAGCAGTACTTC.

A note on this clonotype: A read error is possible here, since a much larger clone lies one base away. The chain recombines TRBV7-3 with TRBJ2-5; D unresolved. There are 13 residues in the CDR3. V was pared by 8 bases and J by 2 bases, with 12 bases between. Germline lookup yields CDR1 SGHTA and CDR2 FQGTGA. CDR3 coding DNA: TGTGCCAGCCCCCCTGCACGACAAGAGACCCAGTACTTC. Amino acids: CASPPARQETQYF.

The J gene is TRBJ1-2, the V gene TRBV6-1, with D uncertain. The CDR3 is 14 amino acids. The V gene's germline CDR1 is MNHNS and CDR2 SASEGT. Trimming took 6 bases from V and 3 from J, leaving 14 bases between them. The DNA of the CDR3 is TGTGCCAGCAGGGACCTCGGGGATGACTATGGCTACACCTTC. This sequence encodes CASRDLGDDYGYTF.

The genes are TRBV9 and TRBJ2-3, with 9 nucleotides matching TRBD2. The CDR3 is made up of 15 amino acids. Germline values: CDR1 SGDLS, CDR2 YYNGEE. Losses at the gene ends were 3 bases for V and 5 bases for J; bases not matched to a gene: 7. CDR3 residues: CASSGRAGGGDTQYF. In DNA form, the CDR3 reads TGTGCCAGCAGCGGAAGAGCGGGGGGCGGAGATACGCAGTATTTT.

This chain uses TRBV7-2 with TRBJ2-7; TRBD2 aligns across 7 bases. This CDR3 is built from 13 residues. Germline V gene lookup returns CDR1 SGHTA and CDR2 FQGNSA. With 7 bases clipped from V and 7 bases from J, the junction kept 10 bases outside the gene matches. CDR3 region: CASNAGVVGEQYF. As DNA, the CDR3 is TGTGCCAGCAACGCGGGAGTGGTTGGGGAGCAGTACTTC.

This chain links TRBV7-9 with TRBJ1-4; no reliable D call. This CDR3 spans 16 amino acids. The germline V and J ends were trimmed by 6 bases and 5 bases, with 19 bases remaining between them. Germline V gene lookup returns CDR1 SEHNR and CDR2 FQNEAQ (reference sequence). The CDR3 nucleotides are TGTGCCAGCAGTTCCCCACTCTGGGCCTACAATGAAAAACTGTTTTTT. Translation: CASSSPLWAYNEKLFF. Using reference TRBV7-9 and TRBJ1-4 for the parts outside the CDR3, the full variable domain is DTGVSQNPRHKITKRGQNVTFRCDPISEHNRLYWYRQTLGQGPEFLTYFQNEAQLEKSRLLSDRFSAERPKGSFSTLEIQRTEQGDSAMYLCASSSPLWAYNEKLFFGSGTQLSVL.

This clonotype turned up a few times. The CDR3 protein is CASSAGGRTRRNAFF. The CDR3 DNA reads TGTGCCAGCTCTGCGGGGGGGAGGACAAGACGGAACGCTTTCTTT. The chain couples TRBV12-3 or TRBV12-4 to TRBJ1-1, with a tentative D call TRBD1 (5 bases). V lost 8 bases, J lost 11 bases, and 27 bases lay in between. This CDR3 spans 15 amino acids.

Ten or more counts support this clonotype. The chain combines TRBV2 with TRBJ1-4, with D maybe TRBD1 (5 bases). V was pared by 9 bases and J by 5 bases, with 10 bases between. Germline lookup yields CDR1 SNHLY and CDR2 FYNNEI. The CDR3 consists of 12 residues. CDR3 loop: CASDSFNEKLFF. DNA for the CDR3: TGTGCCAGTGACAGCTTCAATGAAAAACTGTTTTTT.

This clonotype was counted many times. The rearrangement links TRBV11-2 to TRBJ2-2; no clear D. This CDR3 contains 14 residues. Trimming took 6 bases from V and 6 from J, leaving 14 bases between them. Germline lookup yields CDR1 SGHAT and CDR2 FQNNGV. CDR3 in DNA: TGTGCCAGCAGGACTCCCGGGCGATCCGGGGAGCTGTTTTTT. This gives the protein CASRTPGRSGELFF.

The V gene is TRBV20-1, the J gene TRBJ1-1, with D tentatively TRBD1 (5 bases). The CDR3 contains 13 residues. Trimming removed 3 bases from V and 4 bases from J, with 12 bases in between. Germline V CDR1 and CDR2: DFQATT, SNEGSKA (reference sequence). The CDR3 protein is CSASRGGGTEAFF. The CDR3 nucleotides are TGCAGTGCTAGTCGCGGGGGGGGCACTGAAGCTTTCTTT.

V and J are TRBV9 and TRBJ2-1; D ambiguous. CDR1 SGDLS and CDR2 YYNGEE come from the germline V gene. The CDR3 has 16 amino acids. Trimming took 0 bases from V and 6 from J, leaving 16 bases between them. The CDR3 is CASSVAASPSGNEQFF. Written as DNA, the CDR3 is TGTGCCAGCAGCGTAGCGGCCAGTCCATCGGGCAATGAGCAGTTCTTC.

In regard to this clonotype: With a much larger clone just one base away, this may be a read error. The chain has TRBV25-1 and TRBJ2-1, with a tentative D call TRBD1 (7 bases). Germline V gene data show CDR1 as MGHDK and CDR2 as SYGVNS. The length of the CDR3 is 16 residues. The CDR3 reads CASSDSGGGMYNERFF. CDR3 DNA sequence: TGTGCCAGCAGTGATTCAGGAGGGGGCATGTACAATGAGCGGTTCTTC.